These 17 T cell receptor beta chains share one sample of origin, sequenced in a study of blood T cell repertoires in COVID-19. Repertoires were generated with immunoSEQ multiplex PCR, while TCRdb's copy carries only in-frame clones and drops some. In the table there are about 210,000 clones, roughly 88% of which are singletons. Specimen: peripheral blood. These receptors were collected from a man aged 50 to 59 with active or convalescent COVID-19.

The chain carries TRBV28 and TRBJ1-3; the D is unclear. V was shortened by 4 bases and J by 4 bases, with 17 bases between the two germline ends. The CDR3 totals 16 residues. CDR1 and CDR2 (germline): MDHEN, SYDVKM. Here the CDR3 reads CASSSPETTKGNTIYF. As DNA, the CDR3 is TGTGCCAGCAGTTCCCCCGAGACAACGAAGGGAAACACCATATATTTT. Together with reference TRBV28 and TRBJ1-3, the CDR3 gives the full variable domain: DVKVTQSSRYLVKRTGEKVFLECVQDMDHENMFWYRQDPGLGLRLIYFSYDVKMKEKGDIPEGYSVSREKKERFSLILESASTNQTSMYLCASSSPETTKGNTIYFGEGSWLTVV.

The sample holds one count of this clone. The rearrangement uses TRBV27 and TRBJ2-7; 9 bases agree with TRBD1. This CDR3 is built from 16 residues. The V and J ends lost 5 bases and 2 bases, in that order; junction bases with no gene match: 10. Germline assignment: CDR1 MNHEY and CDR2 SMNVEV (reference sequence). The CDR3 DNA reads TGTGCCAGCAGTAAACGACAGGGGGTAGAGACCTACGAGCAGTACGTC. This sequence encodes CASSKRQGVETYEQYV.

The chain combines TRBV10-3 with TRBJ1-6; TRBD1 agrees at 8 bases. The V segment lost 7 bases and the J segment 9 bases; nucleotides outside the gene matches: 11. Germline CDR1 is ENHRY and CDR2 is SYGVKD. This CDR3 contains 15 residues. CDR3 coding DNA: TGTGCCATCACCCCGGACAGGGATAATGGTTCACCCCTCCACTTT. It translates to CAITPDRDNGSPLHF.

The chain carries TRBV19 and TRBJ2-1; TRBD1 might be the D (6 bases). The CDR3 is 15 residues long. Germline V CDR1 and CDR2: LNHDA, SQIVND (reference sequence). V lost 2 bases and J 7 bases, leaving 15 bases between the germline ends. As DNA, the CDR3 is TGTGCCAGTAGTATAATCCAGGGGCTAACGAATGAGCAGTTCTTC. This codes for CASSIIQGLTNEQFF.

The J gene is TRBJ1-3, the V gene TRBV9; possibly TRBD1 for D (6 bases). There are 15 residues in the CDR3. V was trimmed by 3 bases and J by 2 bases, leaving 12 bases between them. The germline V gene encodes CDR1 SGDLS and CDR2 YYNGEE. The CDR3 sequence is CASSAGVLPGNTIYF. The CDR3 DNA is TGTGCCAGCAGCGCAGGGGTCCTCCCTGGAAACACCATATATTTT.

In this sample, this clone turned up once. The V and J genes are TRBV12-2 and TRBJ2-7; the table's D call, TRBD2, was not checked against the DNA. TRBV12-2 is designated a pseudogene. The CDR3 extends over 16 amino acids. The CDR3, as DNA: TGTGCAAGTCGCCCAAGGACTAGCGGGGTCTCCTACGAGCAGTACTTC. Translating it yields CASRPRTSGVSYEQYF.

The chain recombines TRBV29-1 with TRBJ2-5; TRBD2 matches 14 bases. This CDR3 is 15 amino acids long. The germline V gene encodes CDR1 SQVTM and CDR2 ANQGSEA. V shed 7 bases, J shed 5 bases, and the junction held 9 bases outside the gene matches. The CDR3 DNA sequence: TGCAGCGCCCCGGGACTAGCGGGAGTGGGGGAGACCCAGTACTTC. Its translation: CSAPGLAGVGETQYF.

This clone has just one count. The CDR3 coding sequence is TGTGCCAGCAGCTTAGGCGCGGGGTCTGGGGCCAACGTCCTGACTTTC. It codes for CASSLGAGSGANVLTF. The chain couples TRBV7-9 to TRBJ2-6, with D possibly being TRBD2 (6 bases). Germline CDR1 reads SEHNR; CDR2 reads FQNEAQ (reference sequence). The V end lost 1 base, the J end lost 1 base, and 8 bases lay between the germline ends. The length of the CDR3 is 16 residues.

The chain uses TRBV27 and TRBJ1-6; D gene uncertain. V was cut by 2 bases and J by 0 bases, with 11 bases left in between. The germline V gene encodes CDR1 MNHEY and CDR2 SMNVEV (reference sequence). This CDR3 has 17 amino acids. The CDR3 sequence is CASSLADPSSYNSPLHF. In nucleotides, the CDR3 is TGTGCCAGCAGTTTAGCCGATCCGAGCTCCTATAATTCACCCCTCCACTTT.

The chain is built from TRBV5-6 and TRBJ2-1, with no clear D. V was shortened by 4 bases and J by 0 bases, with 11 bases between the two germline ends. Germline V gene data show CDR1 as SGHDT and CDR2 as YYEEEE. The CDR3 consists of 15 residues. CDR3 coding DNA: TGTGCCAGCAGCCCCGACTCTTTCTCCTACAATGAGCAGTTCTTC. Protein product: CASSPDSFSYNEQFF.

The CDR3 protein is CASSPSLAGGPGTQYF. The CDR3 nucleotides read TGTGCCAGCAGTCCCTCACTAGCGGGAGGGCCTGGTACGCAGTATTTT. The V call is TRBV27, the J call TRBJ2-3, with TRBD2 matching over 13 bases. Losses at the gene ends were 5 bases for V and 8 bases for J; bases not matched to a gene: 10. Germline V gene data show CDR1 as MNHEY and CDR2 as SMNVEV (reference sequence). This CDR3 is 16 amino acids long.

The rearrangement uses TRBV2 and TRBJ1-4, with 9 bases that match TRBD1. CDR1 is SNHLY and CDR2 is FYNNEI in the germline V gene. The CDR3 is 14 amino acids. Trimming took 5 bases from V and 7 from J; bases not matched to a gene: 5. CDR3 in amino acids: CASSSRTGVEKLFF. CDR3 nucleotide sequence: TGTGCCAGCAGTAGTAGGACAGGGGTTGAAAAACTGTTTTTT.

V is TRBV9 and J is TRBJ2-3; TRBD2 matches 10 bases. Per the germline V gene, CDR1 is SGDLS and CDR2 is YYNGEE. V lost 4 bases and J lost 1; bases outside the gene matches: 3. The CDR3 is made up of 15 amino acids. CDR3 in amino acids: CASSPGTSGTDTQYF. In DNA form, the CDR3 reads TGTGCCAGCAGCCCGGGGACTAGCGGCACAGATACGCAGTATTTT.

The chain carries TRBV7-2 and TRBJ1-1; D is uncertain. This CDR3 has 17 residues. Trimming removed 1 base from V and 0 bases from J, with 15 bases in between. CDR1 and CDR2 (germline): SGHTA, FQGNSA. CDR3 bases: TGTGCCAGCAGCTTAGGCCGGGAGGTGTGGATGAACACTGAAGCTTTCTTT. Translation gives CASSLGREVWMNTEAFF.

The V and J genes are TRBV28 and TRBJ1-2; 9 positions match TRBD1. CDR1 and CDR2 (germline): MDHEN, SYDVKM. Trimming at V came to 3 bases and at J to 4 bases, leaving 6 bases not matched to a gene. The CDR3 has 15 amino acids. CDR3 nucleotides: TGTGCCAGCAGTTTTGGGAGGGACAGGGCCTATGGCTACACCTTC. Encoded protein: CASSFGRDRAYGYTF.

This sequence joins TRBV7-2 and TRBJ1-5; D not certain. V dropped 1 base and J dropped 7 bases, with 17 bases sitting between them. This CDR3 is built from 16 residues. Per the germline V gene, CDR1 is SGHTA and CDR2 is FQGNSA. DNA for the CDR3: TGTGCCAGCAGCTTAGATAATCCCTTGGCGGGCCAGCCCCAGCATTTT. Its protein product is CASSLDNPLAGQPQHF.

This chain joins TRBV5-1 and TRBJ2-5, with D perhaps matching TRBD1 (6 bases). The CDR3 extends over 14 amino acids. Per the germline V gene, CDR1 is SGHRS and CDR2 is YFSETQ. V was shortened by 4 bases and J by 2 bases, with 12 bases between the two germline ends. The CDR3 is CASSPSGEQETQYF. CDR3 DNA sequence: TGCGCCAGCAGCCCCTCAGGGGAACAAGAGACCCAGTACTTC. Full variable domain (rest looked up from reference TRBV5-1 and TRBJ2-5): KAGVTQTPRYLIKTRGQQVTLSCSPISGHRSVSWYQQTPGQGLQFLFEYFSETQRNKGNFPGRFSGRQFSNSRSEMNVSTLELGDSALYLCASSPSGEQETQYFGPGTRLLVL.